The next 7 T cell receptor beta chains were all read from a single sample in a study of T cell repertoires in ileal Crohn's disease. Libraries were prepared by immunoSEQ multiplex PCR; TCRdb keeps only in-frame clonotypes and omits some of them. This table has roughly 4,400 clones, 75% to 85% appearing once. The source material was ileal tissue. These receptors were obtained from an adult with Crohn's disease.

This chain links TRBV7-6 with TRBJ2-2, with 7 bases identical to TRBD2. CDR1 is SGHVS, CDR2 FNYEAQ, per germline. This CDR3 region has 15 residues. With 3 bases clipped from V and 6 bases from J, the junction kept 7 bases outside the gene matches. The CDR3 sequence: CASSLGVAGAGELFF. The CDR3 DNA is TGTGCCAGCAGCTTGGGGGTTGCGGGGGCCGGGGAGCTGTTTTTT.

The gene calls are TRBV9 and TRBJ2-5, with TRBD2 as a possible D gene (6 bases). Germline CDR1 SGDLS, CDR2 YYNGEE. Trimming removed 0 bases from V and 2 bases from J, with 8 bases in between. This CDR3 has 14 amino acids. The CDR3 sequence: CASSVDSGQETQYF. In nucleotides, the CDR3 is TGTGCCAGCAGCGTAGATAGCGGACAAGAGACCCAGTACTTC.

The J gene is TRBJ2-7, the V gene TRBV7-8; 8 bases are a match to TRBD1. CDR1 and CDR2 from the germline V gene are SGHVS and FQNEAQ. The trim removed 5 bases at V and 5 bases at J, leaving 5 bases unmatched. The CDR3 sequence is 13 residues long. DNA of the CDR3: TGTGCCAGCAGCCCGGACAGGGCCAACGAGCAGTACTTC. This encodes CASSPDRANEQYF.

This clone was found once. The rearrangement links TRBV28 to TRBJ2-7, with D possibly TRBD1 on 6 matching bases. This CDR3 has 13 amino acids. V dropped 5 bases and J dropped 4 bases, with 12 bases sitting between them. Germline assignment: CDR1 MDHEN and CDR2 SYDVKM. CDR3 nucleotide sequence: TGTGCCAGCAGTCTTATACAGGGATACGAGCAGTACTTC. Residues: CASSLIQGYEQYF.

The rearrangement links TRBV5-6 to TRBJ1-1; D is ambiguous. CDR1 SGHDT and CDR2 YYEEEE come from the germline V gene. The CDR3 runs to 13 residues. V was clipped by 1 base and J by 5 bases, with 9 bases between them. DNA of the CDR3: TGTGCCAGCAGCTTGTATATTAGTACTGAAGCTTTCTTT. Translated, it gives CASSLYISTEAFF.

The rearrangement joins TRBV2 to TRBJ2-1; 11 bases match TRBD2. Germline V gene sequence: CDR1 SNHLY, CDR2 FYNNEI. This CDR3 contains 15 residues. The V and J ends lost 4 bases and 6 bases, in that order; junction bases with no gene match: 5. CDR3 loop: CASSVDSGGANEQFF. For the CDR3, the DNA is TGTGCCAGCAGTGTTGATAGCGGGGGGGCCAATGAGCAGTTCTTC.

V is TRBV10-1 and J is TRBJ2-5; D unresolved. The CDR3 is 9 residues long. V was shortened by 11 bases and J by 4 bases, with 5 bases between the two germline ends. Germline assignment: CDR1 WNHNN and CDR2 SYGVQD (reference sequence). The CDR3 loop reads CALRETQYF. CDR3 DNA sequence: TGCGCCCTAAGAGAGACCCAGTACTTC.